A selection of T cell receptor beta chains follows, all from one sample in a study of persistence of HIV-infected CD4 T cells. This table comes from immunoSEQ multiplex PCR, and its TCRdb copy is limited to in-frame clones, with some not included. The sample includes 25,000 to 30,000 clones, roughly 80% seen only once; the top ten take about 0.75%. These receptors have no identified antigens. Sequencing used CD4+ T cells sorted from PBMCs after roughly 18-hour stimulation, obtained from a patient who received antiretroviral therapy. These receptors were obtained from an adult woman with HIV who was CMV-seropositive. Both conserved end residues are trimmed from each CDR3. D genes are given only for firm matches.

TRBD1 TRBJ1-4 TRBV15 ATSRQGQGEKLF
- TRBJ2-5 TRBV13 ASSLGPGVTETQY
- TRBJ2-1 TRBV5-1 ASSLDGGTYNEQF
- TRBJ1-2 TRBV6-1 ASSEALRQLYGYT
TRBD2 TRBJ2-7 TRBV6-6 ASRAGTYEQY
TRBD1 TRBJ1-1 TRBV28 AGSFGQGTEAF
TRBD1 TRBJ1-1 TRBV12-3/TRBV12-4 ASSWDRTTEAF
- TRBJ1-3 TRBV5-4 ASSLGVPAGGNTIY
- TRBJ1-6 TRBV5-1 ASSPDGSNSPLH
- TRBJ2-7 TRBV2 ASSEFWTSYEQY
- TRBJ2-2 TRBV7-7 ASSLAPAWGRSGELF
- TRBJ2-2 TRBV10-1 ASSELPRGTGELF
- TRBJ1-3 TRBV30 AWSSWGASRPTIY
- TRBJ1-2 TRBV14 ASSRDIGHGYT
- TRBJ1-6 TRBV19 ASSGTSNNSPLH
TRBD1 TRBJ1-3 TRBV19 ASSPGQLIGNTIY
- TRBJ1-3 TRBV5-1 ASSPPGPGDTIY
- TRBJ2-1 TRBV18 ASSPRTGEQF
TRBD1 TRBJ1-2 TRBV6-5 ASRLGQALNYGYT
- TRBJ1-5 TRBV7-9 ASSRDPNQPQH
TRBD1 TRBJ2-3 TRBV11-3 ASSPGQATDTQY
- TRBJ1-2 TRBV6-5 ASSYGGYGYT
- TRBJ1-5 TRBV3-1/TRBV3-2 ASSQDRRGDQPQH
TRBD1 TRBJ2-3 TRBV6-5 ATKFQGADTQY
- TRBJ1-5 TRBV6-5 ASMTVAPQH
- TRBJ2-3 TRBV30 AWSGYPGTDTQY
TRBD1 TRBJ1-1 TRBV5-1 ASGTGGSHNTEAF
- TRBJ1-6 TRBV19 ASKQARSYNSPLH
- TRBJ1-2 TRBV19 ARDPKTGQRP
- TRBJ1-2 TRBV5-6 ASSLYPGHSNYGYT
TRBD1 TRBJ1-2 TRBV27 ASSPGQGSGYT
TRBD2 TRBJ2-4 TRBV9 ASSVGERGPKNIQY
- TRBJ1-2 TRBV29-1 SVSPTNNYGYT
- TRBJ2-5 TRBV29-1 SVAPGSAQETQY
- TRBJ1-5 TRBV6-1 ASKIGRLRDQPQH
- TRBJ1-2 TRBV6-5 ASSIDYGYT
- TRBJ2-5 TRBV12-3/TRBV12-4 ASSLDGDWTQY
- TRBJ1-6 TRBV2 ASSLQGFGDSPLH
TRBD2 TRBJ2-1 TRBV6-4 ASSDSGGAYNEQF
- TRBJ1-5 TRBV5-1 ASSPSSRDGQPQH
- TRBJ1-1 TRBV11-1 ASSLPGNTEAF
- TRBJ2-1 TRBV7-2 ASSLGVFADEQF
- TRBJ1-4 TRBV6-2/TRBV6-3 ASSSETPRHEKLF
- TRBJ1-1 TRBV28 ASSLSTLEAF
- TRBJ1-1 TRBV28 ASSLIGRGTEAF
TRBD1 TRBJ1-5 TRBV5-1 ASSSRGGDQPQH
- TRBJ1-2 TRBV4-2 ASSQATDEANYGYT
- TRBJ1-1 TRBV4-1 ASSQTPRLTEAF
TRBD1 TRBJ2-1 TRBV18 ASSLSGTGYNEQF
- TRBJ2-1 TRBV2 ASSSGTYYNEQF
TRBD2 TRBJ2-7 TRBV2 ASSETAGVGEQY
- TRBJ1-1 TRBV3-1/TRBV3-2 ASSQENGVAF
TRBD2 TRBJ2-3 TRBV9 ASSVSGTITDTQY
TRBD1 TRBJ1-5 TRBV5-1 ASSWTGQGEQPQH
- TRBJ2-1 TRBV4-1 ASSHLAGVNEQF
- TRBJ1-2 TRBV4-2 ASSQLARDYGYT
TRBD2 TRBJ2-3 TRBV27 ASRRGLAGGEGTQY
- TRBJ1-5 TRBV10-3 AISESMGYSNQPQH
TRBD2 TRBJ2-3 TRBV5-1 ASSLEVTSSNTQY
TRBD2 TRBJ2-7 TRBV3-1/TRBV3-2 ASSQIGGGEQY